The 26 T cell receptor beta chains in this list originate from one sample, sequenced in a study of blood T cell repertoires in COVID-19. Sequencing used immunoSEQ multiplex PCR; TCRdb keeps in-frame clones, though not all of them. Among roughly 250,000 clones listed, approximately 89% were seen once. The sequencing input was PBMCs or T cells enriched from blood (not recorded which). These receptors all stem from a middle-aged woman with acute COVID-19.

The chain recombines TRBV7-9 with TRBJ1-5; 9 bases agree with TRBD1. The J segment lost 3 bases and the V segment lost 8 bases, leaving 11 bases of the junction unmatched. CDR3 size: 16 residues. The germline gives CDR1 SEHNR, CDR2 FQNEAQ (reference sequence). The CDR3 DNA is TGTGCCAGCTCGAACTCGGACAGGGGCATCAATCAGCCCCAGCATTTT. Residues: CASSNSDRGINQPQHF.

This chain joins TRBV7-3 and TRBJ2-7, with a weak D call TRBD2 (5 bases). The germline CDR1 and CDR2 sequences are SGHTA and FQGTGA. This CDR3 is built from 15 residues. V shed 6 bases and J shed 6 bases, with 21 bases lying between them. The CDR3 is CASSRETPGVGEQYF. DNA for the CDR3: TGTGCCAGCAGTAGGGAGACACCGGGTGTAGGCGAGCAGTACTTC.

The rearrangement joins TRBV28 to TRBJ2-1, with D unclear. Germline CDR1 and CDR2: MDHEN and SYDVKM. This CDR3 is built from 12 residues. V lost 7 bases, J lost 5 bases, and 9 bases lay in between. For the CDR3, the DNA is TGTGCCAGCATTAGTCTGGACAATGAGCAGTTCTTC. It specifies CASISLDNEQFF.

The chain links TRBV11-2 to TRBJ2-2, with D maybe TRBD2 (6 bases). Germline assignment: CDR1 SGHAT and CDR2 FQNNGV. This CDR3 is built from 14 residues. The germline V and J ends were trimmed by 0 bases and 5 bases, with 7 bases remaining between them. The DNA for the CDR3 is TGTGCCAGCAGCTTAGATCGGGGGACCGGGGAGCTGTTTTTT. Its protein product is CASSLDRGTGELFF.

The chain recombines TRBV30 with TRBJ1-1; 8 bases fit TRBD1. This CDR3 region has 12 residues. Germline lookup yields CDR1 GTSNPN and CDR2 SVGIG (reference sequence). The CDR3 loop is CARAGGNTEAFF. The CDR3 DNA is TGTGCTAGGGCAGGGGGCAACACTGAAGCTTTCTTT.

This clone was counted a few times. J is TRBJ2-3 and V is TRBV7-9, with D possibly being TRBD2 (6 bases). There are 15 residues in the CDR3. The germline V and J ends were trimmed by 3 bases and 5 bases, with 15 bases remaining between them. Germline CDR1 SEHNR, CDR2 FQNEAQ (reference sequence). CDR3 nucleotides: TGTGCCAGCAGCTTTGCGGGACGGAAGAGAGATACGCAGTATTTT. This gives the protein CASSFAGRKRDTQYF.

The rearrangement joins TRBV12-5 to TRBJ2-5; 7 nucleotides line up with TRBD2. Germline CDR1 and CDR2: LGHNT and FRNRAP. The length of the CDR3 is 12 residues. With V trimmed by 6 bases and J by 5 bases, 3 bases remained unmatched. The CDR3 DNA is TGTGCTAGTGGGGGACTAATGGAGACCCAGTACTTC. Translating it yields CASGGLMETQYF.

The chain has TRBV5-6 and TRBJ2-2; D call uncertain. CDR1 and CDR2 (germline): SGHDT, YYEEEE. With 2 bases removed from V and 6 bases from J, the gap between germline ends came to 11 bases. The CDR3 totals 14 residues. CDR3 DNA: TGTGCCAGCAGCTTCCCGCCCCGGGCCGGGGAGCTGTTTTTT. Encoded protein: CASSFPPRAGELFF.

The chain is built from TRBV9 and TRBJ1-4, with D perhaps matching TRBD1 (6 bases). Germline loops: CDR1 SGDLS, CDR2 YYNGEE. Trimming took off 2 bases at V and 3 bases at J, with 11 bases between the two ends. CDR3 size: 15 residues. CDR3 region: CASSVSDSSNEKLFF. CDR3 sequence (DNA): TGTGCCAGCAGCGTTTCGGACAGCTCTAATGAAAAACTGTTTTTT.

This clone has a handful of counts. As DNA, the CDR3 is TGTGCCAGCAGCGAAGGGGGATTATACGAGCAGTACGTC. Protein sequence: CASSEGGLYEQYV. The chain is built from TRBV11-3 and TRBJ2-7, with a weak D call TRBD1 (6 bases). V was shortened by 5 bases and J by 4 bases, with 12 bases between the two germline ends. Germline CDR1 reads SGHNT; CDR2 reads YENEEA. The CDR3 is made up of 13 amino acids.

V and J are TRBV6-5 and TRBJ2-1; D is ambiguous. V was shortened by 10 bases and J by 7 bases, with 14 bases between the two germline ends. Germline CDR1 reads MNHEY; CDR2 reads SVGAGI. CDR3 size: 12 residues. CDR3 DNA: TGTGCCACCGCTAGGAGCTTAAATGAGCAGTTCTTC. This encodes CATARSLNEQFF.

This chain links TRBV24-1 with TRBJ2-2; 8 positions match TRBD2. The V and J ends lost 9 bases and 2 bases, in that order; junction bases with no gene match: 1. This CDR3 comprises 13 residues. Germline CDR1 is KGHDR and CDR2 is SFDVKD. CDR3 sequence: CATRTSNTGELFF. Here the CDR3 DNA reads TGTGCCACCCGGACTAGCAACACCGGGGAGCTGTTTTTT.

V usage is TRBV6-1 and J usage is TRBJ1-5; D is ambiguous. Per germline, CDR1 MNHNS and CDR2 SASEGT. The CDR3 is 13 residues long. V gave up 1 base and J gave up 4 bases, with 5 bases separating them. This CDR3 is CASSEVQNQPQHF. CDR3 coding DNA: TGTGCCAGCAGTGAAGTCCAGAATCAGCCCCAGCATTTT.

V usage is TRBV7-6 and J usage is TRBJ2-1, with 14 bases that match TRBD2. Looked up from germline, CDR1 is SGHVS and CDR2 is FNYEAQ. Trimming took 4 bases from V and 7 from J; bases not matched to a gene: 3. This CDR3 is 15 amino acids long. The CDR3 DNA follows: TGTGCCAGCAGCTCGACTAGCGGGAGGGCGAATGAGCAGTTCTTC. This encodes CASSSTSGRANEQFF.

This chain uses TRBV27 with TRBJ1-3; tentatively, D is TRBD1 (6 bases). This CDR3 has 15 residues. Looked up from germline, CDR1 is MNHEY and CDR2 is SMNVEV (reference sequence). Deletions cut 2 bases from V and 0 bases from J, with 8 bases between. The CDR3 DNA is TGTGCCAGCAGTTTAGCAGGGGTCTCTGGAAACACCATATATTTT. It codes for CASSLAGVSGNTIYF.

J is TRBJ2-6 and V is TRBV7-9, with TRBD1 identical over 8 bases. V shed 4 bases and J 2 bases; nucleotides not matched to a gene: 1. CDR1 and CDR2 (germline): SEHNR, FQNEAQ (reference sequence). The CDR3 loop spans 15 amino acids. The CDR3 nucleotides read TGTGCCAGCAGCTCGGACAGGGCTGGGGCCAACGTCCTGACTTTC. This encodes CASSSDRAGANVLTF.

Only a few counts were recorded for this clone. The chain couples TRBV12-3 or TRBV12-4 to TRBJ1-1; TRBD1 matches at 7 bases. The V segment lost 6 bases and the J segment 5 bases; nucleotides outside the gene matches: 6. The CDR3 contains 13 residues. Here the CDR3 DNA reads TGTGCCAGCAGACAGACAGGGCTGACTGAAGCTTTCTTT. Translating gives CASRQTGLTEAFF.

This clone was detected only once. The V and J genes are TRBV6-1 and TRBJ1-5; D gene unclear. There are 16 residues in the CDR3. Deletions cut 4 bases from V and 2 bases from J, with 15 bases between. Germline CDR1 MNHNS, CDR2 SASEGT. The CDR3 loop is CASSGQEGAGNQPQHF. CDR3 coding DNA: TGTGCCAGCAGTGGGCAGGAGGGAGCGGGCAATCAGCCCCAGCATTTT.

The CDR3 coding sequence is TGTGCCAGCAGCCCCGACTTTCGTACCGGGGAGCTGTTTTTT. It specifies CASSPDFRTGELFF. The genes are TRBV11-1 and TRBJ2-2; unclear D gene. Germline CDR1 reads SGHAT; CDR2 reads FQDESV (reference sequence). Trimming shortened V by 5 bases and J by 5 bases, and 12 bases separated the two germline ends. The CDR3 totals 14 residues.

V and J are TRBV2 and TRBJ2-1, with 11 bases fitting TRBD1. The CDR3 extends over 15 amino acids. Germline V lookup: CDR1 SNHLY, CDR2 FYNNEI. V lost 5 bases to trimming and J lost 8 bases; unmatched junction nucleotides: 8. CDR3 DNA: TGTGCCAGCAGTCCTGGACAGGGGGCCGTCGATGAGCAGTTCTTC. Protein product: CASSPGQGAVDEQFF.

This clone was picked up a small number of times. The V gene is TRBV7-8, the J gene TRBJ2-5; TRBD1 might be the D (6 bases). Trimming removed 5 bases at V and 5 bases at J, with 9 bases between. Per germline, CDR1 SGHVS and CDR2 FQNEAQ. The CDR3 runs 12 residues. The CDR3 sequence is CASSPQGETQYF. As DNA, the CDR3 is TGTGCCAGCAGCCCGCAGGGGGAGACCCAGTACTTC. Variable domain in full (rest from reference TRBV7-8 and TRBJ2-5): GAGVSQSPRYKVAKRGQDVALRCDPISGHVSLFWYQQALGQGPEFLTYFQNEAQLDKSGLPSDRFFAERPEGSVSTLKIQRTQQEDSAVYLCASSPQGETQYFGPGTRLLVL.

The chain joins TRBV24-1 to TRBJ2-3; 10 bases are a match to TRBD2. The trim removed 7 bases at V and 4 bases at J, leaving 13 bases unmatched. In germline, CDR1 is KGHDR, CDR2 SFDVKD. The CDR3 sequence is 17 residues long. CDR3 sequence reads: CATREESGRGLPDTQYF. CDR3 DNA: TGTGCCACCAGGGAGGAGAGCGGGAGGGGTTTACCAGATACGCAGTATTTT.

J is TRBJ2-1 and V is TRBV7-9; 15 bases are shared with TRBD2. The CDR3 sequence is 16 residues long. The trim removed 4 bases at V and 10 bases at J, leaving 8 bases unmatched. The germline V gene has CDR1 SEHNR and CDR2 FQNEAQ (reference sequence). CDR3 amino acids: CASSSWTSGRAEEQFF. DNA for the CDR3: TGTGCCAGCAGCTCCTGGACTAGCGGGAGGGCCGAGGAGCAGTTCTTC.

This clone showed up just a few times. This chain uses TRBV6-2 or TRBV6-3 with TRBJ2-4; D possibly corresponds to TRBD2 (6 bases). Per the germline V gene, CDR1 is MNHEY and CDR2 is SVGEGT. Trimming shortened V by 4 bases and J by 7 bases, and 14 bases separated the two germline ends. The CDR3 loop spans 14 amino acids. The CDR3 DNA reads TGTGCCAGCAGTTCCTCCAGGGACTTCAACATTCAGTACTTC. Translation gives CASSSSRDFNIQYF.

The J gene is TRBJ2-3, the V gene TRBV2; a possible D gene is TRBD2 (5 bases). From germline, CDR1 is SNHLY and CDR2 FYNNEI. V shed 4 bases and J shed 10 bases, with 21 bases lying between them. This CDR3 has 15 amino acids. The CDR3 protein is CASSGWGGSDEAQYF. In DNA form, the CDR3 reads TGTGCCAGCAGTGGATGGGGTGGGAGCGATGAGGCGCAGTATTTT.

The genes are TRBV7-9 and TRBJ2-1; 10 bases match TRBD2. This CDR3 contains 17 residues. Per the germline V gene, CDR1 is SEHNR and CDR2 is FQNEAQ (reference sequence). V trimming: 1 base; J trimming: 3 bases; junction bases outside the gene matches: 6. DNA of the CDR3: TGTGCCAGCAGCTTAGGGGAAACTAGCGGGATCTACAATGAGCAGTTCTTC. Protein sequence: CASSLGETSGIYNEQFF.